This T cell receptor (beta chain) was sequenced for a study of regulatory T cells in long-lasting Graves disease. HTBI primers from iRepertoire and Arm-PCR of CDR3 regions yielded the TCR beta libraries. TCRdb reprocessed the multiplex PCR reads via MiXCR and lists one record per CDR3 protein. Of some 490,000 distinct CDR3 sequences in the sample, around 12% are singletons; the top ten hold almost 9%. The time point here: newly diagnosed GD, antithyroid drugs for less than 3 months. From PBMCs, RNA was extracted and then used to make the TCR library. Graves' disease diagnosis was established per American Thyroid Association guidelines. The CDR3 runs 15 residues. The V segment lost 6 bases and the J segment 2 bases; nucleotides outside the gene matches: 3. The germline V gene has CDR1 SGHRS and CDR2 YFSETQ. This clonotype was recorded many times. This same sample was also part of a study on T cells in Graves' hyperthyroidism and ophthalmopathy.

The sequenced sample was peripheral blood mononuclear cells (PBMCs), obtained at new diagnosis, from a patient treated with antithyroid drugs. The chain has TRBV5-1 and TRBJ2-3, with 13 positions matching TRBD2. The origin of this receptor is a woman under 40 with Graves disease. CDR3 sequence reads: CASTGTSGITDTQYF. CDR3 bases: TGCGCCAGCACCGGGACTAGCGGGATCACAGATACGCAGTATTTT.